This T cell receptor (beta chain) was observed in a study of beta chain features in type 1 diabetes. General study points: Among all four CD4+ subsets, Type 1 diabetes patients had TCRB CDR3s that were moderately but significantly shorter. At VDJ recombination sites, type 1 diabetes patients had fewer insertions and more deleted nucleotides.

Investigators reverse transcribed all isolated RNA, so they sequenced expressed TCRB transcripts. The data were produced by immunoSEQ multiplex PCR, yet TCRdb's version contains in-frame clones alone and is incomplete. The sample comprises about 150,000 clones, about 9% of which are singletons, and 0.7% rests with the top ten. The CDR3 has 15 residues. CDR1 is SGHRS and CDR2 is YFSETQ in the germline V gene. V was pared by 3 bases and J by 0 bases, with 2 bases of the junction left unmatched. This clone was observed a few times. Its cognate antigen is unknown. The TCR was taken from a woman younger than 45 with type 1 diabetes. The chain carries TRBV5-1 and TRBJ2-2; 7 positions match TRBD1. Sequencing input: central memory CD4+ T cells from blood. The CDR3 protein is CASSSGGPNTGELFF. The CDR3, as DNA: TGCGCCAGCAGCTCAGGGGGACCGAACACCGGGGAGCTGTTTTTT.